The rows below give T cell receptor beta chains drawn from one sample of a study of T-cell reconstitution after alpha-beta-depleted transplantation in children. A single record per CDR3 protein comes from TCRdb applying MiXCR to the PCR reads. This sample yields about 900,000 distinct CDR3 sequences, of which 25% to 35% are seen a single time; around 30% belongs to the top ten. This specimen consisted of PBMCs, mostly from graft donor cells, obtained 360 days after TCRalphabeta/CD19-depleted stem cell transplant. All receptors come from a boy under two years old who had a stem cell transplant for SCID, so the T cells may come from the graft donor. Each CDR3 is given with its conserved first and last residue. The order of the fields is V gene, clone size, D gene, J gene, CDR3 DNA, CDR3 protein. A D gene is named only where the DNA matches it firmly. Clone size, where shown, is once, few, many, or a class for clones that have expanded.

V gene: TRBV27
clone size: few
D gene: .
J gene: TRBJ2-3
CDR3 DNA: TGTGCCAGCAGTCGGGGGGCGTCCAACACAGATACGCAGTATTTT
CDR3 protein: CASSRGASNTDTQYF

V gene: TRBV24-1
clone size: .
D gene: TRBD2
J gene: TRBJ2-1
CDR3 DNA: TGTGCCACCAGTGATCCCGGACTAGCGGGGGACAATGAGCAGTTCTTC
CDR3 protein: CATSDPGLAGDNEQFF

V gene: TRBV7-2
clone size: .
D gene: .
J gene: TRBJ1-2
CDR3 DNA: TGTGCCAGCAGCCTCCGTATCAACTATGGCTACACCTTC
CDR3 protein: CASSLRINYGYTF

V gene: TRBV29-1
clone size: few
D gene: TRBD1
J gene: TRBJ1-4
CDR3 DNA: TGCAGCGTTGGGGGACAGGGCTTGCGTGAAAAACTGTTTTTT
CDR3 protein: CSVGGQGLREKLFF

V gene: TRBV5-1
clone size: few
D gene: TRBD1
J gene: TRBJ1-1
CDR3 DNA: TGCGCCAGCAGCCCTGTCGTAGGGGGCAAGGGATCCAACACTGAAGCTTTCTTT
CDR3 protein: CASSPVVGGKGSNTEAFF

V gene: TRBV27
clone size: .
D gene: TRBD2
J gene: TRBJ2-1
CDR3 DNA: TGTGCCAGCAGTTTCCATACCCCAAGCGGGGGAACCTACAATGAGCAGTTCTTC
CDR3 protein: CASSFHTPSGGTYNEQFF

V gene: TRBV28
clone size: few
D gene: .
J gene: TRBJ2-3
CDR3 DNA: TGTGCCAGCAGTTTACGGTGGGGGGGGCATACGCAGTATTTT
CDR3 protein: CASSLRWGGHTQYF

V gene: TRBV7-9
clone size: many
D gene: .
J gene: TRBJ1-4
CDR3 DNA: TGTGCCAGCAGCTTATCACGGCATTCCGAAAAACTGTTTTTT
CDR3 protein: CASSLSRHSEKLFF

V gene: TRBV7-2
clone size: .
D gene: .
J gene: TRBJ2-7
CDR3 DNA: TGTGCCAGCAGCTTAGGCAGACCGACGATCCACGAGCAGTACTTC
CDR3 protein: CASSLGRPTIHEQYF

V gene: TRBV9
clone size: .
D gene: .
J gene: TRBJ2-2
CDR3 DNA: TGTGCCAGCAGCGTAGCCAGGTCCGGGGAGCTGTTTTTT
CDR3 protein: CASSVARSGELFF

V gene: TRBV11-1
clone size: .
D gene: .
J gene: TRBJ1-1
CDR3 DNA: TGTGCCAGCAGCTTACAGGGGCGGACTGAAGCTTTCTTT
CDR3 protein: CASSLQGRTEAFF

V gene: TRBV12-3/TRBV12-4
clone size: .
D gene: TRBD2
J gene: TRBJ2-7
CDR3 DNA: TGTGCCAGCAGCCGCGGGAGCCTCTCCTACGAGCAGTACTTC
CDR3 protein: CASSRGSLSYEQYF

V gene: TRBV30
clone size: .
D gene: .
J gene: TRBJ2-5
CDR3 DNA: TGTGCCTGGAGTCCCGGACTGTTTGGCAGAATGGGCCAGTACTTC
CDR3 protein: CAWSPGLFGRMGQYF

V gene: TRBV12-3/TRBV12-4
clone size: .
D gene: .
J gene: TRBJ1-4
CDR3 DNA: TGTGCCAGCAGTCCTGACTACGTTGGTGAAAAACTGTTTTTT
CDR3 protein: CASSPDYVGEKLFF

V gene: TRBV20-1
clone size: .
D gene: TRBD2
J gene: TRBJ2-5
CDR3 DNA: TGCAGTGCTAGACCTGGGACTAGCGGAAATCAAGAGACCCAGTACTTC
CDR3 protein: CSARPGTSGNQETQYF

V gene: TRBV10-3
clone size: .
D gene: .
J gene: TRBJ1-2
CDR3 DNA: TGTGCCACGCAGTCTGGAATCAACTATGGCTACACCTTC
CDR3 protein: CATQSGINYGYTF

V gene: TRBV20-1
clone size: few
D gene: TRBD1
J gene: TRBJ1-2
CDR3 DNA: TGCAGTGCTACACTGTGCTATCGGGACAGGGAAATTGCTAACTATGGCTACACCTTC
CDR3 protein: CSATLCYRDREIANYGYTF

V gene: TRBV24-1
clone size: few
D gene: .
J gene: TRBJ2-1
CDR3 DNA: TGTGCCACCAGTGATTTGGTGGGGGGCGCCTTCTCCTACAATGAGCAGTTCTTC
CDR3 protein: CATSDLVGGAFSYNEQFF

V gene: TRBV28
clone size: .
D gene: TRBD2
J gene: TRBJ2-5
CDR3 DNA: TGTGCCAGCAGTTTGGGGACCTGGACTAGCGGGGGGGAAGAGACCCAGTACTTC
CDR3 protein: CASSLGTWTSGGEETQYF

V gene: TRBV29-1
clone size: few
D gene: .
J gene: TRBJ2-1
CDR3 DNA: TGCAGCGTTCCCGAAGAGGGGACACCGAGGGATGAGCAGTTCTTC
CDR3 protein: CSVPEEGTPRDEQFF

V gene: TRBV6-5
clone size: few
D gene: TRBD2
J gene: TRBJ2-3
CDR3 DNA: TGTGCCAGCAGTTACTCCGCGGGGGGGCTGGCAGATACGCAGTATTTT
CDR3 protein: CASSYSAGGLADTQYF

V gene: TRBV7-6
clone size: few
D gene: .
J gene: TRBJ2-3
CDR3 DNA: TGTGCCAGCAGCGAAAAAAGATTCTGGAGGTCTAGCTCTGGAGATACGCAGTATTTT
CDR3 protein: CASSEKRFWRSSSGDTQYF

V gene: TRBV12-3/TRBV12-4
clone size: many
D gene: .
J gene: TRBJ1-1
CDR3 DNA: TGTGCCAGCAGTTTAGCGCTTAGGACTGAAGCTTTCTTT
CDR3 protein: CASSLALRTEAFF

V gene: TRBV12-3/TRBV12-4
clone size: few
D gene: .
J gene: TRBJ2-2
CDR3 DNA: TGTGCCAGCATCTGGGGGGAAAGGACCGGGGAGCTGTTTTTT
CDR3 protein: CASIWGERTGELFF

V gene: TRBV7-6
clone size: few
D gene: TRBD1
J gene: TRBJ1-4
CDR3 DNA: TGTGCCAGCAGCTTAGTTTACAGGGGAGATGAAAAACTGTTTTTT
CDR3 protein: CASSLVYRGDEKLFF

V gene: TRBV6-4
clone size: .
D gene: TRBD1
J gene: TRBJ1-1
CDR3 DNA: TGTGCCAGCAAAACGGGACAGGGGAGGAACACTGAAGCTTTCTTT
CDR3 protein: CASKTGQGRNTEAFF

V gene: TRBV20-1
clone size: few
D gene: .
J gene: TRBJ2-3
CDR3 DNA: TGCAGTGCTCCACCTAGACCAGACTGGGATAGCACAGATACGCAGTATTTT
CDR3 protein: CSAPPRPDWDSTDTQYF

V gene: TRBV15
clone size: .
D gene: .
J gene: TRBJ2-3
CDR3 DNA: TGTGCCACCAGCAGAGGGTTTTCCGGGTATCAGTATTTT
CDR3 protein: CATSRGFSGYQYF

V gene: TRBV4-3
clone size: .
D gene: TRBD2
J gene: TRBJ2-3
CDR3 DNA: TGCGCCAGCAGCCAAGATCTTACGGGGGGAGGCACAGATACGCAGTATTTT
CDR3 protein: CASSQDLTGGGTDTQYF

V gene: TRBV7-2
clone size: .
D gene: .
J gene: TRBJ2-3
CDR3 DNA: TGTGCCACCAACAGCGGACTAAACACAGATACGCAGTATTTT
CDR3 protein: CATNSGLNTDTQYF

V gene: TRBV28
clone size: few
D gene: .
J gene: TRBJ2-7
CDR3 DNA: TGTGCCAGCAGTTGGGGAGGATCTCCCTACGAGCAGTACTTC
CDR3 protein: CASSWGGSPYEQYF

V gene: TRBV14
clone size: once
D gene: TRBD2
J gene: TRBJ2-5
CDR3 DNA: TGTGCCAGCAGCCAAGGACTAGCGGAGCTGTGGACCCAGTACTTC
CDR3 protein: CASSQGLAELWTQYF

V gene: TRBV7-9
clone size: .
D gene: .
J gene: TRBJ2-1
CDR3 DNA: TGTGCCACCAAGCGTCGGTCCTACAATGAGCAGTTCTTC
CDR3 protein: CATKRRSYNEQFF

V gene: TRBV28
clone size: .
D gene: .
J gene: TRBJ2-5
CDR3 DNA: TGTGCCAGCAGTTCGGATGTTTTCCAAGAGACCCAGTACTTC
CDR3 protein: CASSSDVFQETQYF

V gene: TRBV28
clone size: .
D gene: .
J gene: TRBJ2-7
CDR3 DNA: TGTGCCAGCAGCCTTGTGGAGGCTACCTACGAGCAGTACTTC
CDR3 protein: CASSLVEATYEQYF

V gene: TRBV20-1
clone size: many
D gene: TRBD2
J gene: TRBJ2-5
CDR3 DNA: TGCAGTGCCATAGATGGGACTAGCGGGCGACACCAAGAGACCCAGTACTTC
CDR3 protein: CSAIDGTSGRHQETQYF

V gene: TRBV12-3/TRBV12-4
clone size: few
D gene: .
J gene: TRBJ2-4
CDR3 DNA: TGTGCCAGCAGCCCAGACAGCGTAGCCAAAAACATTCAGTACTTC
CDR3 protein: CASSPDSVAKNIQYF

V gene: TRBV18
clone size: few
D gene: .
J gene: TRBJ1-4
CDR3 DNA: TGTGCCAGCTCACCACTGGGCCAAGGGCGCGAAAAACTGTTTTTT
CDR3 protein: CASSPLGQGREKLFF

V gene: TRBV11-2
clone size: .
D gene: TRBD1
J gene: TRBJ2-1
CDR3 DNA: TGTGCCAGCAGCACCCACAGGGGGCGCGGTCTATATGAGCAGTTCTTC
CDR3 protein: CASSTHRGRGLYEQFF